These T cell receptor beta chains were read from a single sample in a study of T-cell memory formation after mild COVID-19. TCRdb fed the 5' RACE reads into MiXCR, producing one record per CDR3 protein. The sample lists about 430,000 distinct CDR3 sequences, roughly 18% occurring once. Source material: PBMCs or a T cell subset sorted from them (not recorded which). These receptor sequences come from a man aged 18 to 30 who had mild COVID-19 (a few samples of this study predate the infection). Cell type and time point are not known. Each CDR3 is given with its conserved first and last residue. A D gene is named only where the DNA matches it firmly. Size tells how often a clone was seen (once, few, many) or the class of an expanded clone, and some rows leave it out.

d_call: .
j_call: TRBJ2-3
clone_size: few
v_call: TRBV28
cdr3_aa: CASSTHGTEHYTQYF
cdr3_nt: TGTGCCAGCAGTACCCACGGGACGGAGCATTATACGCAGTATTTT

d_call: .
j_call: TRBJ2-3
clone_size: few
v_call: TRBV7-2
cdr3_aa: CASKTRRVGTDTQYF
cdr3_nt: TGTGCCAGCAAAACCCGCCGAGTGGGGACAGATACGCAGTATTTT

d_call: TRBD2
j_call: TRBJ2-1
clone_size: few
v_call: TRBV10-3
cdr3_aa: CAISGHSGGINEQFF
cdr3_nt: TGTGCCATCAGTGGACATAGCGGGGGGATAAATGAGCAGTTCTTC

d_call: .
j_call: TRBJ1-2
clone_size: .
v_call: TRBV20-1
cdr3_aa: CSASDKLNYGYTF
cdr3_nt: TGCAGTGCTTCAGACAAGCTCAACTATGGCTACACCTTC

d_call: .
j_call: TRBJ1-6
clone_size: .
v_call: TRBV12-3/TRBV12-4
cdr3_aa: CASRPFGQNNSPLHF
cdr3_nt: TGTGCCAGCAGACCCTTCGGGCAGAATAATTCACCCCTCCACTTT

d_call: TRBD2
j_call: TRBJ2-7
clone_size: few
v_call: TRBV12-3/TRBV12-4
cdr3_aa: CASSLARLGTGGEQYF
cdr3_nt: TGTGCCAGCAGTTTAGCCCGGCTAGGGACGGGGGGCGAGCAGTACTTC

d_call: TRBD1
j_call: TRBJ2-2
clone_size: .
v_call: TRBV28
cdr3_aa: CASSPIRQGGIGELFF
cdr3_nt: TGTGCCAGCAGCCCCATCCGACAGGGTGGAATCGGGGAGCTGTTTTTT

d_call: .
j_call: TRBJ2-3
clone_size: few
v_call: TRBV20-1
cdr3_aa: CSAPRPGVTDTQYF
cdr3_nt: TGCAGTGCGCCACGCCCCGGTGTCACGGATACGCAGTATTTT

d_call: TRBD1
j_call: TRBJ2-7
clone_size: .
v_call: TRBV7-2
cdr3_aa: CASSSPQGYEQYF
cdr3_nt: TGTGCCAGCAGCTCCCCACAGGGGTATGAGCAGTACTTC

d_call: .
j_call: TRBJ1-6
clone_size: few
v_call: TRBV5-1
cdr3_aa: CASSLSGGQNSPLHF
cdr3_nt: TGCGCCAGCAGCTTGAGTGGCGGGCAAAATTCACCCCTCCACTTT

d_call: .
j_call: TRBJ1-5
clone_size: .
v_call: TRBV12-5
cdr3_aa: CASAYGVGRNQPQHF
cdr3_nt: TGTGCTAGTGCATATGGGGTAGGGCGCAATCAGCCCCAGCATTTT

d_call: .
j_call: TRBJ2-7
clone_size: few
v_call: TRBV27
cdr3_aa: CASSPLGGWVGQYF
cdr3_nt: TGTGCCAGCAGTCCCCTTGGAGGGTGGGTAGGACAGTACTTC

d_call: .
j_call: TRBJ2-2
clone_size: .
v_call: TRBV6-2/TRBV6-3
cdr3_aa: CASSYSSQGYSTNTGELFF
cdr3_nt: TGTGCCAGCAGTTACTCCTCTCAGGGTTATTCGACGAACACCGGGGAGCTGTTTTTT

d_call: TRBD1
j_call: TRBJ1-3
clone_size: .
v_call: TRBV5-1
cdr3_aa: CASSVTGKSGNTIYF
cdr3_nt: TGCGCCAGCAGCGTGACAGGGAAATCTGGAAACACCATATATTTT

d_call: .
j_call: TRBJ1-2
clone_size: .
v_call: TRBV7-9
cdr3_aa: CASSFGTNGYTF
cdr3_nt: TGTGCCAGCAGCTTTGGAACAAATGGCTACACCTTC

d_call: .
j_call: TRBJ1-1
clone_size: .
v_call: TRBV15
cdr3_aa: CATSREGFTGEAFF
cdr3_nt: TGTGCCACCAGCAGAGAGGGCTTTACCGGGGAAGCTTTCTTT

d_call: TRBD2
j_call: TRBJ2-5
clone_size: few
v_call: TRBV10-3
cdr3_aa: CAISRGLAGQQETQYF
cdr3_nt: TGTGCCATCAGTCGTGGACTAGCGGGGCAGCAAGAGACCCAGTACTTC

d_call: .
j_call: TRBJ2-3
clone_size: .
v_call: TRBV7-7
cdr3_aa: CASSLGYGRASTDTQYF
cdr3_nt: TGTGCCAGCAGCTTAGGGTACGGCAGGGCGAGCACAGATACGCAGTATTTT

d_call: .
j_call: TRBJ1-2
clone_size: .
v_call: TRBV12-3/TRBV12-4
cdr3_aa: CASLRRGYGYTF
cdr3_nt: TGTGCCAGTTTGCGGAGGGGCTATGGCTACACCTTC

d_call: .
j_call: TRBJ2-1
clone_size: .
v_call: TRBV5-1
cdr3_aa: CASSLRGPNEQFF
cdr3_nt: TGCGCCAGCAGCTTGCGGGGGCCCAATGAGCAGTTCTTC

d_call: TRBD2
j_call: TRBJ2-1
clone_size: .
v_call: TRBV6-4
cdr3_aa: CASSASGGRNEQFF
cdr3_nt: TGTGCCAGCTCGGCTAGCGGGGGTCGCAATGAGCAGTTCTTC

d_call: .
j_call: TRBJ1-2
clone_size: .
v_call: TRBV7-9
cdr3_aa: CASSPSSGGGGYGYTF
cdr3_nt: TGTGCCAGCAGCCCATCATCGGGGGGCGGAGGCTATGGCTACACCTTC

d_call: .
j_call: TRBJ1-5
clone_size: .
v_call: TRBV20-1
cdr3_aa: CSAHEGRSNQPQHF
cdr3_nt: TGCAGTGCTCACGAAGGGAGGAGCAATCAGCCCCAGCATTTT

d_call: TRBD2
j_call: TRBJ2-5
clone_size: .
v_call: TRBV4-2
cdr3_aa: CASSRTSGGEGETQYF
cdr3_nt: TGTGCCAGCAGCCGGACTAGCGGGGGGGAAGGCGAGACCCAGTACTTC

d_call: .
j_call: TRBJ2-2
clone_size: few
v_call: TRBV4-3
cdr3_aa: CASSQEMAHTGELFF
cdr3_nt: TGCGCCAGCAGCCAAGAGATGGCACACACCGGGGAGCTGTTTTTT

d_call: .
j_call: TRBJ1-1
clone_size: many
v_call: TRBV29-1
cdr3_aa: CSGYRVRTEAFF
cdr3_nt: TGCAGCGGCTACAGGGTTAGGACTGAAGCTTTCTTT

d_call: TRBD1
j_call: TRBJ2-5
clone_size: few
v_call: TRBV7-6
cdr3_aa: CASSLGTGDGKTQYF
cdr3_nt: TGTGCCAGCAGCTTAGGAACAGGGGATGGAAAGACCCAGTACTTC

d_call: .
j_call: TRBJ1-5
clone_size: few
v_call: TRBV27
cdr3_aa: CASSLGHRGNQPQHF
cdr3_nt: TGTGCCAGCAGTTTGGGCCACAGGGGCAATCAGCCCCAGCATTTT

d_call: TRBD1
j_call: TRBJ1-5
clone_size: .
v_call: TRBV28
cdr3_aa: CASSFPRGNQPQHF
cdr3_nt: TGTGCCAGCAGTTTCCCCAGGGGGAATCAGCCCCAGCATTTT